These 27 T cell receptor beta chains share one sample of origin, sequenced in a study of persistence of HIV-infected CD4 T cells. The antigens these receptors bind are not known. Overlapping HIV-1 Gag 15-mer peptides at 0.95 to 1 ug per peptide per mL were used. CD40L/CD69 double-negative CD45RO-high memory CD4+ T cells were collected. This was the immunoSEQ version 4 assay in survey mode. Assay used: immunoSEQ multiplex PCR; TCRdb lists only in-frame clones, some missing. The sample has some 39,000 clones; 82% are singletons. This sample comprised cultured CD4+ T cells from PBMCs, obtained from a patient who received antiretroviral therapy. These receptors were taken from an adult with HIV. The donor label of this sample is uncertain.

This chain connects TRBV18 to TRBJ2-7; D possibly corresponds to TRBD1 (6 bases). The V end was cut by 1 base, the J end by 6 bases, with 16 bases between. This CDR3 spans 15 amino acids. Germline loops: CDR1 KGHSH, CDR2 LQKENI. The CDR3 DNA is TGTGCCAGCTCACCACGCGCTACAGGGATGGGCGAGCAGTACTTC. Protein product: CASSPRATGMGEQYF.

The genes are TRBV9 and TRBJ2-2; no clear D gene. V was trimmed by 0 bases and J by 1 base, leaving 7 bases between them. CDR1 and CDR2 from the germline V gene are SGDLS and YYNGEE. The CDR3 is 15 amino acids. Here the CDR3 DNA reads TGTGCCAGCAGCGTAGCTCCCGAGAACACCGGGGAGCTGTTTTTT. This codes for CASSVAPENTGELFF.

V usage is TRBV10-2 and J usage is TRBJ2-7, with D possibly matching TRBD1 (6 bases). Germline assignment: CDR1 WSHSY and CDR2 SAAADI. Trimming stripped 2 bases from V and 5 bases from J, with 25 bases between. The CDR3 extends over 18 amino acids. This CDR3 is CASSEPRAPQGIRNEQYF. CDR3 sequence (DNA): TGCGCCAGCAGTGAGCCCCGGGCCCCACAGGGAATAAGGAACGAGCAGTACTTC.

The DNA for the CDR3 is TGTGCCAGCAGCTTAGTGCCCGCTGGCTACACCTTC. Protein sequence: CASSLVPAGYTF. V gene TRBV5-8 combines with J gene TRBJ1-2; no clear D gene. The CDR3 extends over 12 amino acids. V dropped 2 bases and J dropped 7 bases, with 9 bases sitting between them. Looked up from germline, CDR1 is SGHTS and CDR2 is YDEGEE.

This clone showed up just once. The rearrangement joins TRBV5-4 to TRBJ1-2, with D tentatively TRBD1 (5 bases). V lost 2 bases to trimming and J lost 4 bases, with 12 bases between them. The CDR3 runs 14 residues. Germline V gives CDR1 SGHNT, CDR2 YYREEE (reference sequence). The CDR3: CASSFEGIGYGYTF. The DNA for the CDR3 is TGTGCCAGCAGCTTTGAGGGGATTGGCTATGGCTACACCTTC.

The V gene is TRBV7-6, the J gene TRBJ2-7; a possible D gene is TRBD1 (6 bases). This CDR3 has 14 amino acids. Germline V CDR1 and CDR2: SGHVS, FNYEAQ. The ends were cut back, 5 bases at V and 4 bases at J, with 15 bases in the middle. The CDR3 coding sequence is TGTGCCAGCAGCGTGTCACAGGGAATGTACGAGCAGTACTTC. This sequence encodes CASSVSQGMYEQYF.

The genes are TRBV21-1 and TRBJ2-7; TRBD1 reflects the table's D call only, with no check against the DNA. TRBV21-1 is recorded as a pseudogene. This CDR3 is built from 17 residues. CDR3 residues: CASSSIVDRELDYEQYV. DNA for the CDR3: TGTGCCAGCAGCAGCATCGTCGACAGGGAACTCGACTACGAGCAGTACGTC.

This clone has more than one count but fewer than ten. The CDR3 nucleotides read TGCAGTGCTAGTGCGGGGGCCCAAGAGACCCAGTACTTC. Its translation is CSASAGAQETQYF. The V call is TRBV20-1, the J call TRBJ2-5, with D possibly being TRBD2 (7 bases). Between the trimmed V and J ends, which lost 3 bases and 1 base, there was a span of 9 bases. The CDR3 runs 13 residues. Germline CDR1 and CDR2: DFQATT and SNEGSKA (reference sequence).

The rearrangement uses TRBV9 and TRBJ2-5, with 9 bases lining up with TRBD1. V shed 4 bases, J shed 5 bases, and the junction held 9 bases outside the gene matches. The CDR3 covers 15 residues. Germline V gene data show CDR1 as SGDLS and CDR2 as YYNGEE. CDR3 in DNA: TGTGCCAGCAGCCCCCAAACAGGGGGCTGGGAGACCCAGTACTTC. It specifies CASSPQTGGWETQYF.

V and J are TRBV19 and TRBJ1-6, with unresolved D. This CDR3 region has 13 residues. V lost 1 base and J lost 6, with 4 bases in between. CDR1 and CDR2 (germline): LNHDA, SQIVND (reference sequence). The CDR3 reads CASSIALNSPLHF. The CDR3 coding sequence is TGTGCCAGTAGTATAGCCCTTAATTCACCCCTCCACTTT.

The chain couples TRBV5-6 to TRBJ1-1, with 8 positions matching TRBD1. The V gene's germline CDR1 is SGHDT and CDR2 YYEEEE. The CDR3 sequence is 12 residues long. Losses at the gene ends were 2 bases for V and 6 bases for J; bases not matched to a gene: 0. The CDR3 sequence is CASSLQGAEAFF. CDR3 nucleotide sequence: TGTGCCAGCAGCTTACAGGGGGCTGAAGCTTTCTTT.

The chain combines TRBV30 with TRBJ2-7; maybe TRBD1 (6 bases). Germline-derived CDR1 and CDR2 are GTSNPN and SVGIG (reference sequence). Trimming removed 3 bases at V and 6 bases at J, with 15 bases between. The CDR3 contains 13 residues. CDR3 DNA: TGTGCCTGGAGCACAGGGCCGTTAAGCGAGCAGTACTTC. It specifies CAWSTGPLSEQYF. The entire variable domain, with the rest obtained from reference TRBV30 and TRBJ2-7, is as follows: SQTIHQWPATLVQPVGSPLSLECTVEGTSNPNLYWYRQAAGRGLQLLFYSVGIGQISSEVPQNLSASRPQDRQFILSSKKLLLSDSGFYLCAWSTGPLSEQYFGPGTRLTVT.

The V and J genes are TRBV30 and TRBJ1-4, with no clear D. The CDR3 contains 16 residues. Per the germline V gene, CDR1 is GTSNPN and CDR2 is SVGIG (reference sequence). Trimming took 0 bases from V and 0 from J, leaving 11 bases between them. DNA of the CDR3: TGTGCCTGGAGTGTACGGGCTGGGGCAACTAATGAAAAACTGTTTTTT. It codes for CAWSVRAGATNEKLFF.

V is TRBV2 and J is TRBJ2-7; TRBD2 matches 9 bases. CDR3 length: 13 residues. The trim removed 6 bases at V and 2 bases at J, leaving 2 bases unmatched. Germline V gene sequence: CDR1 SNHLY, CDR2 FYNNEI. The CDR3 DNA follows: TGTGCCAGCAGCAGCGGGGGGACCTACGAGCAGTACTTC. Its translation: CASSSGGTYEQYF.

The genes are TRBV10-2 and TRBJ1-5; D ambiguous. The length of the CDR3 is 14 residues. V dropped 4 bases and J dropped 2 bases, with 9 bases sitting between them. From germline, CDR1 is WSHSY and CDR2 SAAADI. CDR3 in DNA: TGCGCCAGCAGTGCGGCCATGGGCAATCAGCCCCAGCATTTT. Its translation: CASSAAMGNQPQHF.

This chain links TRBV28 with TRBJ1-5, with D possibly matching TRBD1 (6 bases). The germline V gene has CDR1 MDHEN and CDR2 SYDVKM. The CDR3 totals 15 residues. Between the trimmed V and J ends, which lost 7 bases and 3 bases, there was a span of 16 bases. CDR3 in DNA: TGTGCCAGCATCATAGGGGGGGGAAACAATCAGCCCCAGCATTTT. Translating it yields CASIIGGGNNQPQHF.

The chain recombines TRBV2 with TRBJ1-4; tentatively, D is TRBD1 (5 bases). The CDR3 consists of 13 residues. Germline CDR1 reads SNHLY; CDR2 reads FYNNEI. V was shortened by 5 bases and J by 12 bases, with 16 bases between the two germline ends. The CDR3 loop is CASSQSQAGELFF. The DNA for the CDR3 is TGTGCCAGCAGTCAATCACAGGCGGGGGAACTGTTTTTT.

This clone was seen a few times. This chain connects TRBV19 to TRBJ2-1; D tentatively fits TRBD1 or TRBD2 (5 bases each). Trimming took 6 bases from V and 0 from J, leaving 12 bases between them. CDR3 size: 15 residues. Germline V gene lookup returns CDR1 LNHDA and CDR2 SQIVND (reference sequence). The CDR3 is CASRTDGGSYNEQFF. CDR3 in DNA: TGTGCCAGTAGAACCGATGGGGGCTCCTACAATGAGCAGTTCTTC.

The DNA of the CDR3 is TGTGCCAGCAGTTTAAAAAACAATCAGCCCCAGCATTTT. Its translation: CASSLKNNQPQHF. This chain joins TRBV12-3 or TRBV12-4 and TRBJ1-5, with no clear D. CDR3 length: 13 amino acids. Deletions cut 2 bases from V and 3 bases from J, with 5 bases between.

The V gene is TRBV5-1, the J gene TRBJ1-3; TRBD1 matches at 7 bases. Germline-derived CDR1 and CDR2 are SGHRS and YFSETQ. The CDR3 is made up of 14 amino acids. V lost 4 bases to trimming and J lost 4 bases; unmatched junction nucleotides: 5. The CDR3 DNA reads as TGCGCCAGCAGCACCGGGACAGCCGGAAACACCATATATTTT. This translates into CASSTGTAGNTIYF.

This clone was detected only once. CDR3 sequence reads: CAIGRRGATGELFF. CDR3 DNA: TGTGCCATCGGTAGGAGGGGGGCGACCGGGGAGCTGTTTTTT. The chain combines TRBV27 with TRBJ2-2, with D possibly called TRBD1 or TRBD2 (6 bases each). The V end lost 10 bases, the J end lost 5 bases, and 17 bases lay between the germline ends. CDR1 and CDR2 from the germline V gene are MNHEY and SMNVEV (reference sequence). The CDR3 is 14 residues long.

V usage is TRBV12-3 or TRBV12-4 and J usage is TRBJ2-2, with D unclear. The CDR3 runs 12 residues. Trimming took off 10 bases at V and 4 bases at J, with 10 bases between the two ends. The DNA for the CDR3 is TGTGCCACGGGCGGCCGCACCGGGGAGCTGTTTTTT. Translated, it gives CATGGRTGELFF.

The chain uses TRBV7-9 and TRBJ1-1; D may be TRBD1 (5 bases). Per the germline V gene, CDR1 is SEHNR and CDR2 is FQNEAQ (reference sequence). Trimming pared 5 bases from V and 7 bases from J, leaving 17 bases between. The CDR3 covers 14 residues. CDR3 in DNA: TGTGCCAGCAGCCTCGAAGGGGCCGGGGATGAAGCTTTCTTT. This codes for CASSLEGAGDEAFF.

V usage is TRBV7-3 and J usage is TRBJ2-1, with 9 bases matching TRBD2. Trimming took 0 bases from V and 9 from J; bases not matched to a gene: 3. CDR1 is SGHTA and CDR2 is FQGTGA in the germline V gene. This CDR3 has 14 residues. The DNA for the CDR3 is TGTGCCAGCAGCTTAACGCGTAGCGGGGGTGAGCAGTTCTTC. As protein: CASSLTRSGGEQFF. The variable domain in full, with the rest retrieved from reference TRBV7-3 and TRBJ2-1, is GAGVSQTPSNKVTEKGKYVELRCDPISGHTALYWYRQSLGQGPEFLIYFQGTGAADDSGLPNDRFFAVRPEGSVSTLKIQRTERGDSAVYLCASSLTRSGGEQFFGPGTRLTVL.

The chain joins TRBV28 to TRBJ2-4, with TRBD2 matching over 14 bases. V shed 6 bases and J 3 bases; nucleotides not matched to a gene: 7. The CDR3 length is 17 residues. Germline loops: CDR1 MDHEN, CDR2 SYDVKM. The DNA of the CDR3 is TGTGCCAGCAGGCCGGGACTAGCGGGGGATGTCAAAAACATTCAGTACTTC. This gives the protein CASRPGLAGDVKNIQYF.

The chain is built from TRBV5-1 and TRBJ1-2; 10 nucleotides line up with TRBD1. Germline values: CDR1 SGHRS, CDR2 YFSETQ. Trimming cost V 3 bases and J 2 bases; bases outside gene matches: 4. This CDR3 is 15 amino acids long. The CDR3 DNA is TGCGCCAGCAGCTCGCTGACAGGGGGCAACTATGGCTACACCTTC. This encodes CASSSLTGGNYGYTF.

The CDR3 DNA sequence: TGTGCCAGCAGCTCTTATTCAGCCTACGAGCAGTACTTC. It encodes CASSSYSAYEQYF. The J gene is TRBJ2-7, the V gene TRBV7-9; D is unclear. V was shortened by 4 bases and J by 2 bases, with 9 bases between the two germline ends. In germline, CDR1 is SEHNR, CDR2 FQNEAQ (reference sequence). The CDR3 loop spans 13 amino acids.